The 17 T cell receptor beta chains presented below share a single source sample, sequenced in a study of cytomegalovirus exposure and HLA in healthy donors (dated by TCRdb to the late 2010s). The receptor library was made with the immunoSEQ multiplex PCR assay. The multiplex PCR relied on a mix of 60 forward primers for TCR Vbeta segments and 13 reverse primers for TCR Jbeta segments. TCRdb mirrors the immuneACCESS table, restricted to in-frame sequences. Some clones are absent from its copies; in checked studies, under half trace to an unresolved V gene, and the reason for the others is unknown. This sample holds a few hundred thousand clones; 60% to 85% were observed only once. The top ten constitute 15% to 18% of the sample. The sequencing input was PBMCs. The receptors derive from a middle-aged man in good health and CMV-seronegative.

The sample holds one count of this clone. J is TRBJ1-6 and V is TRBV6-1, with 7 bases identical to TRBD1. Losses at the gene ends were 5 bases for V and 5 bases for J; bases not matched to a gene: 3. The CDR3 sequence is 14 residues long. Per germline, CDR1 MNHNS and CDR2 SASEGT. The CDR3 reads CASSLGQDNSPLHF. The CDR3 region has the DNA TGTGCCAGCAGTCTCGGACAGGATAATTCACCCCTCCACTTT.

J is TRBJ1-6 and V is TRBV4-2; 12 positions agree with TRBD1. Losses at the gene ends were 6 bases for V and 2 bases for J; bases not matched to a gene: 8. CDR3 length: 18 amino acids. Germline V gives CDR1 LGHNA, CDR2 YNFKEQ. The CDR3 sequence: CASRAGTGGFTYNSPLHF. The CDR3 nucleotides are TGTGCCAGCAGGGCCGGGACAGGGGGCTTCACCTATAATTCACCCCTCCACTTT.

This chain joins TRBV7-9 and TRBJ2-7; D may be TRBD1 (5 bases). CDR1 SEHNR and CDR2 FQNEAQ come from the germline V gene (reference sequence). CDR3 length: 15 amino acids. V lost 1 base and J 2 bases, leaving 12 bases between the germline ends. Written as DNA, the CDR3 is TGTGCCAGCAGCTTAGGGACATCGATCGCCTACGAGCAGTACTTC. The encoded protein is CASSLGTSIAYEQYF. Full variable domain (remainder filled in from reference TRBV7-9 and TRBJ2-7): DTGVSQNPRHKITKRGQNVTFRCDPISEHNRLYWYRQTLGQGPEFLTYFQNEAQLEKSRLLSDRFSAERPKGSFSTLEIQRTEQGDSAMYLCASSLGTSIAYEQYFGPGTRLTVT.

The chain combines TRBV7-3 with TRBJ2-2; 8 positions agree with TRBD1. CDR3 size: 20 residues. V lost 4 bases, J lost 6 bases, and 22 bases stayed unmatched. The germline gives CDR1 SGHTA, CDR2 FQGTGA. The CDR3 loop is CASSSLRSGNGQGIAGELFF. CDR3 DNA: TGTGCCAGCAGCTCACTTCGATCCGGGAATGGACAGGGAATAGCCGGGGAGCTGTTTTTT.

In DNA form, the CDR3 reads TGTGCCAGCACCGGGACAGAGAACTATGGCTACACCTTC. It specifies CASTGTENYGYTF. The J gene is TRBJ1-2, the V gene TRBV2; TRBD1 matches at 7 bases. Germline CDR1 SNHLY, CDR2 FYNNEI. V gave up 7 bases and J gave up 2 bases; unmatched junction bases: 4. There are 13 residues in the CDR3.

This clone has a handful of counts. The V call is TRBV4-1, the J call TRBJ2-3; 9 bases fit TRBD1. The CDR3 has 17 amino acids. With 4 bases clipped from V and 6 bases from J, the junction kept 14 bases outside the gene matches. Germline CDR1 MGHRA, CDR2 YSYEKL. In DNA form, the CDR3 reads TGCGCCAGCAGCCCCGGAAGCGGGACAGGGACTTTGGATACGCAGTATTTT. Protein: CASSPGSGTGTLDTQYF.

CDR3 sequence (DNA): TGTGCCAGCATCGGGAGGGCCGAGTTTTATAACATTCAGTACTTC. As protein: CASIGRAEFYNIQYF. The chain carries TRBV28 and TRBJ2-4; 8 bases map to TRBD2. Germline CDR1 reads MDHEN; CDR2 reads SYDVKM. This CDR3 spans 15 amino acids. The J segment lost 7 bases and the V segment lost 7 bases, leaving 12 bases of the junction unmatched.

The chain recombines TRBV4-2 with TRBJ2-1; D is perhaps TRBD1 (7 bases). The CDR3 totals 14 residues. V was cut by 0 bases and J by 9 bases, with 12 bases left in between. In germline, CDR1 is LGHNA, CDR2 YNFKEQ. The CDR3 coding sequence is TGTGCCAGCAGCCAAGACGGAGGGGACAGTGAGCAGTTCTTC. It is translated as CASSQDGGDSEQFF.

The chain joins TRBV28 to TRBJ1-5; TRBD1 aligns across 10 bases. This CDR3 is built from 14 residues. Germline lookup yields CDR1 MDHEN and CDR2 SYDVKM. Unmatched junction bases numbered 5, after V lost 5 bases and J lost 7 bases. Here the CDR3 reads CASSRDRGRQPQHF. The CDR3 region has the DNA TGTGCCAGCAGTCGGGACAGGGGAAGACAGCCCCAGCATTTT.

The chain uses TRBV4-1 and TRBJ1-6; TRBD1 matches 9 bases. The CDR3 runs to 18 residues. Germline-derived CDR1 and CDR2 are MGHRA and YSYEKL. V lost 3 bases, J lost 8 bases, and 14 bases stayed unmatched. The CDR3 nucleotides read TGCGCCAGCAGCCATATCCGCCGGGACAGGGTTTTGTATTCACCCCTCCACTTT. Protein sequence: CASSHIRRDRVLYSPLHF.

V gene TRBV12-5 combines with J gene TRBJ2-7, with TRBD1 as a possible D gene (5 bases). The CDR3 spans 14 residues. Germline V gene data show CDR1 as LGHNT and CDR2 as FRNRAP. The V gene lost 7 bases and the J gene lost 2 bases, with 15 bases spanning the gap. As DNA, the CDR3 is TGTGCTAGTGTCCCGAACAGGCCACCCTACGAGCAGTACTTC. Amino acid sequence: CASVPNRPPYEQYF.

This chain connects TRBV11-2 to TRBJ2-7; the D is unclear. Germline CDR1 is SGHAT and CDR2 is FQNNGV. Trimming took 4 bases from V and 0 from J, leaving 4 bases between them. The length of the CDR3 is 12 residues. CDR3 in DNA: TGTGCCAGCAGCTCACTCTCCTACGAGCAGTACTTC. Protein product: CASSSLSYEQYF.

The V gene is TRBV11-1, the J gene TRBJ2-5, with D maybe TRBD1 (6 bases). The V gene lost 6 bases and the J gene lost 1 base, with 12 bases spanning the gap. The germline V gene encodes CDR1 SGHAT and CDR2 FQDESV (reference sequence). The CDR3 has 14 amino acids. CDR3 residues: CASRVTGSQETQYF. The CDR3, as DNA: TGTGCCAGCAGGGTCACAGGGAGCCAAGAGACCCAGTACTTC.

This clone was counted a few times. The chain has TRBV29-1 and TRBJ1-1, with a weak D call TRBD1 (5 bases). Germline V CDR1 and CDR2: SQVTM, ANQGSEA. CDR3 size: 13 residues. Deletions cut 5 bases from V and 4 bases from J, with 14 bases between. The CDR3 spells CSVQAGPTTEAFF. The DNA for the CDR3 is TGCAGCGTTCAGGCAGGGCCGACCACTGAAGCTTTCTTT.

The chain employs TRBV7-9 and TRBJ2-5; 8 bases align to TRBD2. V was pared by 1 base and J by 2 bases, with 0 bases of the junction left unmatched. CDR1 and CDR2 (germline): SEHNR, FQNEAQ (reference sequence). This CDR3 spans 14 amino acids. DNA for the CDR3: TGTGCCAGCAGCTTAGGACTAGCGCAAGAGACCCAGTACTTC. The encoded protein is CASSLGLAQETQYF.

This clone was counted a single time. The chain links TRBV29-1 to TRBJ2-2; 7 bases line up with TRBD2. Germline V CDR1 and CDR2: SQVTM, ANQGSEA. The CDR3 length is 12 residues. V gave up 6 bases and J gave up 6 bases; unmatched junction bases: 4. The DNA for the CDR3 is TGCAGCGTGGGGGGGGGACCCGGGGAGCTGTTTTTT. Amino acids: CSVGGGPGELFF.

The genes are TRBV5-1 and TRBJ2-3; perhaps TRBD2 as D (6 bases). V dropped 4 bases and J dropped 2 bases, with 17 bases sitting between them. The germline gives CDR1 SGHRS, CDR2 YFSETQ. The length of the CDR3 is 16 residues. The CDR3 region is CASSPELATFTDTQYF. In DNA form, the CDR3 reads TGCGCCAGCAGCCCCGAGCTAGCGACGTTCACAGATACGCAGTATTTT.